This TCR beta chain appears in the sequencing data of a study of response to subunit inactivated influenza vaccine (dated 2018 in TCRdb). Regarding the research as a whole: Deep quantitative T cell receptor repertoire profiling was used in the study to track responses to a trivalent subunit inactivated influenza vaccine.

Measured from the cysteine to the phenylalanine, the CDR3 is 15 residues long. The only DNA kept is the CDR3, 45 bases in frame from the first base. The germline V gene yields MGHRA for CDR1 and YSYEKL for CDR2. Trimming removed 0 bases from V and 4 bases from J, leaving 10 bases between the germline ends. The paper's findings and limits, for the study overall: It was suggested by the authors that each seasonal influenza vaccination may recruit only a limited number of new T cells.

As for this clonotype: It lacks a known antigen. Base qualities are not at hand, and no much larger clone is one base apart.

Libraries were constructed by RT-PCR. The sequencer was an Illumina HiSeq 2500. TCRdb reworked the public reads: Q25 trimming with fastp, MiXCR clone assembly, productive beta chains retained. For every CDR3 protein sequence, its rows merge into one entry that carries the most common genes and DNA. The table for this sample lists about 300,000 distinct CDR3 sequences; approximately 20% of them were counted only once. Of the sample, over 9% is held by the ten largest clones. The starting material was PBMCs from blood, obtained approximately 22 months after vaccination. The rearranged segments are TRBV4-1 and TRBJ1-3; 6 matching bases give a weak D call of TRBD1. The sequence was collected from a man in his fifties or sixties who received an inactivated influenza vaccine. Donor details come from another sample of the same person, matched by shared clones. The nucleotide sequence reads TGCGCCAGCAGCCAAGATGGGACACGGGGAAACACCATATATTTT. Its protein reads: CASSQDGTRGNTIYF.